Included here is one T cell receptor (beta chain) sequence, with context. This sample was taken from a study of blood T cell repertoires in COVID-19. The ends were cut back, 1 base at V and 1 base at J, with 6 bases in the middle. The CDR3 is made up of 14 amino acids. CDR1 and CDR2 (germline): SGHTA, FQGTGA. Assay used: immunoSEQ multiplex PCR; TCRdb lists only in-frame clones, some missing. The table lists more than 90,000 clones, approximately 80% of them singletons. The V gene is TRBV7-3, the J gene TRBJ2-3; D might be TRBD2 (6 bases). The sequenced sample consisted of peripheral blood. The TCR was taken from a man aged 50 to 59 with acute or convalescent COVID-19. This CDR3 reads CASSLRGGTDTQYF. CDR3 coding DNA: TGTGCCAGCAGCTTAAGGGGGGGCACAGATACGCAGTATTTT.